This passage covers 17 T cell receptor beta chains from one sample sequenced in a study of OX40 agonist ivuxolimab in advanced cancers. The receptor library was made with the immunoSEQ multiplex PCR assay. In TCRdb, the immuneACCESS table is reduced to in-frame sequences with V and J assigned. These tables do not hold every clone; where another copy was compared, an unresolved V gene accounts for under half, and the others remain unexplained. This sample is represented by approximately 25,000 clones; 81% of them were singletons. The ten largest clones capture about 30% of the sample. This sample comprised CD4+ or CD8+ T cells sorted from blood, obtained in a trial of the OX40 agonist ivuxolimab. The receptors come from an adult with an advanced solid tumor such as melanoma, head and neck, liver or kidney cancer.

The chain joins TRBV25-1 to TRBJ2-7; 7 nucleotides align to TRBD1. Trimming at V came to 7 bases and at J to 1 base, leaving 7 bases not matched to a gene. The length of the CDR3 is 14 residues. Germline CDR1 and CDR2: MGHDK and SYGVNS. The CDR3 coding sequence is TGTGCCAGCAAAGAGACAGGGCGGTCCTACGAGCAGTACTTC. It codes for CASKETGRSYEQYF.

The chain has TRBV7-3 and TRBJ2-1; 10 bases line up with TRBD2. From germline, CDR1 is SGHTA and CDR2 FQGTGA. Trimming took 2 bases from V and 9 from J; bases not matched to a gene: 10. The CDR3 is 16 residues long. The CDR3 reads CASSLGYSGRAVEQFF. DNA for the CDR3: TGTGCCAGCAGCTTAGGGTACAGCGGGAGGGCCGTTGAGCAGTTCTTC.

V is TRBV13 and J is TRBJ2-7; D perhaps matches TRBD1 (6 bases). This CDR3 region has 15 residues. The ends were cut back, 2 bases at V and 3 bases at J, with 14 bases in the middle. Germline V gene data show CDR1 as PRHDT and CDR2 as FYEKMQ (reference sequence). The chain's CDR3 is CASSLRQGTIYEQYF. For the CDR3, the DNA is TGTGCCAGCAGCTTAAGGCAGGGGACAATCTACGAGCAGTACTTC.

V and J are TRBV9 and TRBJ2-3, with 7 positions matching TRBD1. CDR1 and CDR2 from the germline V gene are SGDLS and YYNGEE. V shed 0 bases, J shed 5 bases, and the junction held 3 bases outside the gene matches. This CDR3 has 14 amino acids. CDR3 DNA sequence: TGTGCCAGCAGCGTAGTTTACAGGGGAGATACGCAGTATTTT. Translated, it gives CASSVVYRGDTQYF.

V usage is TRBV6-7 and J usage is TRBJ1-1, with TRBD1 as a possible D gene (5 bases). TRBV6-7 is an ORF for which the function is uncertain. The CDR3 totals 16 residues. Trimming stripped 0 bases from V and 6 bases from J, with 17 bases between. The CDR3 region is CASSYSSMRGLAEAFF. The CDR3 DNA follows: TGTGCCAGCAGTTACTCGAGTATGAGGGGTTTGGCTGAAGCTTTCTTT.

The chain couples TRBV21-1 to TRBJ2-7; the DNA was not compared with TRBD1, the D call given in the table. TRBV21-1 is an annotated pseudogene. This CDR3 region has 17 residues. DNA for the CDR3: TGTGCCAGTGAGAAAGACCGCAACTGGACAGTTACCTACGAGCAGTACTTC. It yields the protein CASEKDRNWTVTYEQYF.

The chain employs TRBV5-4 and TRBJ2-3; 9 nucleotides line up with TRBD2. This CDR3 comprises 15 residues. Germline values: CDR1 SGHNT, CDR2 YYREEE (reference sequence). V lost 2 bases and J lost 0; bases outside the gene matches: 1. In DNA form, the CDR3 reads TGTGCCAGCAGCTTCGGGACTAGCAGCACAGATACGCAGTATTTT. Its protein is CASSFGTSSTDTQYF.

The sample holds one count of this clone. At one end, the junction sequence differs from germline, possibly due to a read error. Within the sample, other DNA sequences also encode this same CDR3. The V gene is TRBV7-9, the J gene TRBJ1-1, with D possibly TRBD1 on 6 matching bases. The CDR3 is 14 amino acids. Germline assignment: CDR1 SEHNR and CDR2 FQNEAQ (reference sequence). CDR3 DNA sequence: TGTGCCAGCAGACATCCAGGGGTCGTTTCTGAAGCCTTCTTT. Residues: CASRHPGVVSEAFF.

The sample holds a few counts of this clone. The rearrangement joins TRBV7-9 to TRBJ2-5; 14 positions match TRBD2. From germline, CDR1 is SEHNR and CDR2 FQNEAQ (reference sequence). This CDR3 is built from 16 residues. Trimming took 2 bases from V and 4 from J; bases not matched to a gene: 3. CDR3 sequence reads: CASSLHGLAGGETQYF. DNA for the CDR3: TGTGCCAGCAGCTTACATGGACTAGCGGGAGGAGAGACCCAGTACTTC.

The rearrangement joins TRBV7-8 to TRBJ1-4, with TRBD1 as a possible D gene (6 bases). Trimming took off 0 bases at V and 7 bases at J, with 12 bases between the two ends. The germline CDR1 and CDR2 sequences are SGHVS and FQNEAQ. The CDR3 has 15 amino acids. The CDR3 region has the DNA TGTGCCAGCAGCTTAGCGGAACAGGGTTCTGAAAAACTGTTTTTT. Its translation: CASSLAEQGSEKLFF.

J is TRBJ1-5 and V is TRBV2; D gene unclear. The CDR3 is 12 residues long. CDR1 and CDR2 (germline): SNHLY, FYNNEI. Trimming removed 7 bases from V and 4 bases from J, with 8 bases in between. CDR3 bases: TGTGCCAGCACGACACCAAATCAGCCCCAGCATTTT. This codes for CASTTPNQPQHF.

V and J are TRBV7-9 and TRBJ2-2; TRBD2 agrees at 11 bases. CDR1 is SEHNR, CDR2 FQNEAQ, per germline (reference sequence). The CDR3 spans 16 residues. After removal of 5 bases from V and 0 bases from J, the junction contained 2 bases not matched to a gene. For the CDR3, the DNA is TGTGCCAGCAGCCCGACTAGCGGGGCGAACACCGGGGAGCTGTTTTTT. Protein product: CASSPTSGANTGELFF.

The rearrangement joins TRBV2 to TRBJ2-7; D not resolved. Germline lookup yields CDR1 SNHLY and CDR2 FYNNEI. The ends were cut back, 3 bases at V and 0 bases at J, with 9 bases in the middle. CDR3 length: 14 amino acids. The CDR3 loop is CASSDLGFSYEQYF. CDR3 DNA sequence: TGTGCCAGCAGTGATTTGGGGTTCTCCTACGAGCAGTACTTC.

This clone rates as medium-sized. The chain has TRBV4-1 and TRBJ1-1; D call uncertain. Trimming cost V 0 bases and J 4 bases, with 12 bases left between them. The CDR3 is 15 residues long. The germline V gene has CDR1 MGHRA and CDR2 YSYEKL. The CDR3 reads CASSQELGGSTEAFF. CDR3 sequence (DNA): TGCGCCAGCAGCCAAGAGCTGGGAGGGAGCACTGAAGCTTTCTTT.

J is TRBJ2-2 and V is TRBV10-3; 7 nucleotides line up with TRBD2. Germline CDR1 reads ENHRY; CDR2 reads SYGVKD. Trimming at V came to 7 bases and at J to 2 bases, leaving 7 bases not matched to a gene. CDR3 size: 15 residues. For the CDR3, the DNA is TGTGCCATCACTGCTAGCGGAGGTAACACCGGGGAGCTGTTTTTT. This sequence encodes CAITASGGNTGELFF.

V gene TRBV19 combines with J gene TRBJ1-1; D might be TRBD1 (6 bases). Germline CDR1 reads LNHDA; CDR2 reads SQIVND (reference sequence). This CDR3 has 14 residues. Trimming shortened V by 4 bases and J by 4 bases, and 13 bases separated the two germline ends. As DNA, the CDR3 is TGTGCCAGTAGTACTTGGGGGCTGGCCACTGAAGCTTTCTTT. Translation gives CASSTWGLATEAFF.

The V gene is TRBV7-8, the J gene TRBJ2-3, with D possibly TRBD2 on 6 matching bases. The germline V and J ends were trimmed by 4 bases and 5 bases, with 19 bases remaining between them. CDR3 length: 16 amino acids. CDR1 is SGHVS and CDR2 is FQNEAQ in the germline V gene. The CDR3 DNA follows: TGTGCCAGCAGCTACCCGAAGGAGGGCCCGGTAGATACGCAGTATTTT. It specifies CASSYPKEGPVDTQYF.